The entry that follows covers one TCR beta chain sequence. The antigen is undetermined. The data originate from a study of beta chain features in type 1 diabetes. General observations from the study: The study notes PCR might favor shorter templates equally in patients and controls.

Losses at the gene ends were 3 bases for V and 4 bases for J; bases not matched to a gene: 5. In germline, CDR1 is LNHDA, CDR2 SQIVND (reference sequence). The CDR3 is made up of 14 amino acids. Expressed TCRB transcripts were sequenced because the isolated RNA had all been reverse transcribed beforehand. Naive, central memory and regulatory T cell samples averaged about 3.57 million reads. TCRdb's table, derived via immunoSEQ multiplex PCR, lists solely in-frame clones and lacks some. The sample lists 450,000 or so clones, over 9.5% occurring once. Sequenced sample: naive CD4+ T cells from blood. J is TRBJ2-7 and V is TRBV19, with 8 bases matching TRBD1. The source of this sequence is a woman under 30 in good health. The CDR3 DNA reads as TGTGCCAGTAGTATCGGGGGACAGGTTTACGAGCAGTACTTC. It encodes CASSIGGQVYEQYF.